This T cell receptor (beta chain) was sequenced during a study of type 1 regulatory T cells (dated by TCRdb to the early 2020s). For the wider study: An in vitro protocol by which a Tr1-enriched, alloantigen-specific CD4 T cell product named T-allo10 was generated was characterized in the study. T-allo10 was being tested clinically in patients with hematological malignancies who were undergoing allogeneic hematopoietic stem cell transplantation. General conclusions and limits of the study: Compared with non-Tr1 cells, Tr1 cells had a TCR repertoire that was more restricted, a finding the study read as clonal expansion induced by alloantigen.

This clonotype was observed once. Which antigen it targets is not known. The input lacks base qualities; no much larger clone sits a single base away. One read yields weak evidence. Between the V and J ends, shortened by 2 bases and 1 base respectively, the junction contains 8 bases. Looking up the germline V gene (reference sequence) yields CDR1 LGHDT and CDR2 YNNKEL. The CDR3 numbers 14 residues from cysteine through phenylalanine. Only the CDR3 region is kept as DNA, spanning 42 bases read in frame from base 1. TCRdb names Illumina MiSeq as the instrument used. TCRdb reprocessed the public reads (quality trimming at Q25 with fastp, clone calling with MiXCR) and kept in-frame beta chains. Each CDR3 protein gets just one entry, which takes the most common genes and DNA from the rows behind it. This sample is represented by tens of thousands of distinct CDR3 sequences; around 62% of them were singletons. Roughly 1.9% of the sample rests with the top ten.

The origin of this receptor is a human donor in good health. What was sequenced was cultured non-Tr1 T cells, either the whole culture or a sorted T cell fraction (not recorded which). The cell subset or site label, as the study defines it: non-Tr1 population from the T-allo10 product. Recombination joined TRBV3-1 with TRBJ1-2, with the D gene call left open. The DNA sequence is TGTGCCAGCAGCCAAAAGACGATTAACTATGGCTACACCTTC. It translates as CASSQKTINYGYTF. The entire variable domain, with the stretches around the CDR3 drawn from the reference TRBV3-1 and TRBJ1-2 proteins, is DTAVSQTPKYLVTQMGNDKSIKCEQNLGHDTMYWYKQDSKKFLKIMFSYNNKELIINETVPNRFSPKSPDKAHLNLHINSLELGDSAVYFCASSQKTINYGYTFGSGTRLTVV.